Included here is one TCR beta chain sequence, with context. Antigen specificity is unknown. The data are from a study of T cell repertoires in cytomegalovirus infection. Study-level results: It was HLA-C-restricted CMV-specific TCR beta clonotypes that dominated the response ex vivo.

TCRdb re-called the reads with MiXCR, one entry per CDR3 protein. The table has 680,000 or so distinct CDR3 sequences, roughly a third seen once. V dropped 6 bases and J dropped 1; count of bases not matched to a gene: 8. This CDR3 is 15 amino acids long. The rearrangement joins TRBV12-3 or TRBV12-4 to TRBJ1-1; 7 nucleotides align to TRBD1. Sequences were derived from cultured PBMCs, sampled from culture after CMV antigen stimulation. This TCR came from a human donor in good health (CMV status not recorded). Some clones in this sample may be carry-over from other donors' samples. The chain's CDR3 is CASSYDRAWNTEAFF. In DNA, the CDR3 is TGTGCCAGCAGCTATGACAGGGCTTGGAACACTGAAGCTTTCTTT.